Below, one T cell receptor beta chain is given with its context. The antigen this receptor binds is unknown. No base-level quality is on record; no much larger clone is a single base apart. The immunoSEQ Assay was the method used to sequence TCRbeta CDR3 regions. After extraction, genomic DNA underwent amplification by bias-controlled multiplex PCR, followed by high-throughput sequencing. From the authors' description of their analysis: Collapsing and filtering of sequences were performed to quantify the absolute abundance of each unique TCRbeta CDR3 region. T cell fraction was estimated by normalizing TCRbeta template counts to usable DNA, with usable DNA measured through amplification of reference genes found in all nucleated cells. Repertoire TCRs were annotated as SARS-CoV-2-specific when V gene, CDR3 amino acid sequence and J gene were exactly matched to a known reactive TCR set. The reference SARS-CoV-2 TCR set was obtained from MIRA and was filtered for enrichment in COVID-19-positive ImmuneCODE repertoires, whereby public or cross-reactive TCRs were removed. Based on the MIRA antigens, annotated TCRs were further analysed at the level of specific ORF or position within ORF. Breadth was defined as annotated unique rearrangements over total unique productive rearrangements; depth was the summed frequency of those rearrangements. Two-sided Wilcoxon rank-sum tests were applied when comparing TCR breadth between groups. This immuneACCESS table, as held by TCRdb, lists in-frame sequences with V and J called but not all clones. Of the missing ones, under half trace to an unresolved V gene in checked studies; the others have no known cause. The V and J calls and clone size were taken over from that table, and D and trimming were inferred from the DNA. For this sample there are a few hundred thousand clones; around 90% appear just once. The leading ten clones occupy less than 4.5% of the sample.

The sample's treatment or condition label is to be understood as: over 15 received Ad26.COV2.S at low or high dose, single or two shots; a few received placebo; per-sample allocation not given. Repertoires of vaccine and placebo recipients were sequenced from samples taken on day 63 after the first injection. Cohort 1b enrolled roughly 25 adults aged 18-55 years at a single site in Boston, USA, between 29 July and 7 August 2020. Ad26.COV2.S was a replication-incompetent adenovirus type 26 vector expressing a prefusion-stabilized SARS-CoV-2 spike protein from the original Wuhan strain. CDR1 and CDR2 were assigned from the germline V gene as ENHRY and SYGVKD. The V end loses 6 bases and the J end loses 0 bases, and a stretch of 14 bases separates them. The CDR3 numbers 15 residues from cysteine through phenylalanine. Just CDR3 DNA is preserved here, 45 bases in frame from base 1. This sample is part of a study of Ad26.COV2.S vaccination and SARS-CoV-2 variants (dated by TCRdb to the early 2020s). Turning to the overall study: Donors in the vaccine arm were drawn from COV1001, a multicentre, randomized, double-blind, placebo-controlled phase I-IIa trial testing Ad26.COV2.S in healthy adults. The TCR-sequenced set comprised approximately 30 samples: about 19 Ad26.COV2.S vaccine recipients, 5 placebo recipients and 8 SARS-CoV-2 convalescent individuals. Throughout the experiments and outcome assessment, investigators stayed blinded to trial group allocation. Sequencing of the TCRbeta repertoire served to evaluate the specificity and breadth of SARS-CoV-2-reactive T cell receptors following Ad26.COV2.S vaccination. Ad26.COV2.S was given intramuscularly at 5x10^10 or 1x10^11 viral particles, as a single shot or as two shots 56 days apart. Trial participants were randomized into five groups of five, in which low-dose or high-dose Ad26.COV2.S was given once or twice, or placebo was given on both occasions.

Study-wide findings and limitations: Substantial breadth of spike-specific CD8+ and CD4+ T cell responses was reported after vaccination. Compared with placebo recipients, Ad26.COV2.S recipients showed higher spike-specific TCR breadth (P = 0.0014). According to the authors, total T cell responses may have been underestimated by the TCR breadth and depth analyses. Comparable non-spike TCR breadth was observed between vaccine and placebo recipients, consistent with only spike being contained in the vaccine. Comparing responses between vaccine doses or regimens was not something the study was powered to do.

The sequence came from a person aged 18-65 years who received the Ad26.COV2.S COVID-19 vaccine or a placebo. Sample: peripheral blood, taken in a trial of Ad26.COV2.S vaccine versus placebo. The rearrangement joined TRBV10-3 to TRBJ1-1; no confident D gene assignment can be made. Read as DNA, the sequence is TGTGCCATCAGAACGGACGCAACCATGAACACTGAAGCTTTCTTT. Its protein is CAIRTDATMNTEAFF.